The T cell receptor (beta chain) under discussion was sequenced for a study of shared clonotypes between healthy human individuals. The overall study: There were three CD4 naive, three CD4 memory, two CD8 naive and one CD8 memory plates per donor. Notes on the study in general: It was the non-shared clonotypes that had lower generation probabilities than clonotypes shared by all four donors.

To note about this clone: Its specificity is not known. Other DNA sequences of this sample code for an identical CDR3.

The germline gives CDR1 SGHRS, CDR2 YFSETQ. V shed 0 bases, J shed 1 base, and the junction held 1 base outside the gene matches. The CDR3 runs to 15 residues. Genomic DNA (from each subset) was split evenly across several immunoSEQ plates. Some clones are missing from TCRdb's copy, which holds only in-frame ones; the method was immunoSEQ multiplex PCR. The sample records hundreds of thousands of clones, around 72% being singletons. The specimen sequenced was memory CD4+ T cells sorted from blood. Subset described: CD45RA-negative fraction. The chain joins TRBV5-1 to TRBJ2-5, with 9 bases fitting TRBD1. The TCR comes from a man aged 30 to 45 in good health. CDR3 amino acids: CASSLGQGGQETQYF. The CDR3 DNA reads TGCGCCAGCAGCTTGGGACAGGGGGGCCAAGAGACCCAGTACTTC.